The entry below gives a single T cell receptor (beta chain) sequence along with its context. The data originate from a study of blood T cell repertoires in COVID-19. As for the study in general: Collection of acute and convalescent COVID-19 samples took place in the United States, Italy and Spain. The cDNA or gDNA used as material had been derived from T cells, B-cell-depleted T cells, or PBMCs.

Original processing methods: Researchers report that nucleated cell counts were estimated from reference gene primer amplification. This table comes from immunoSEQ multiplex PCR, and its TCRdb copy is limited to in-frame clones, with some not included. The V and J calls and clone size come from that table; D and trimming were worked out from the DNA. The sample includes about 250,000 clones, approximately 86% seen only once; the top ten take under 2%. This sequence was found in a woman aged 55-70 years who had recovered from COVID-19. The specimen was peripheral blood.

CDR3 DNA sequence: TGTGCCAGCAGTGGGGGACAGGGTTTCAATGAGCAGTTCTTC. This translates into CASSGGQGFNEQFF. This sequence joins TRBV2 and TRBJ2-1; 9 bases align to TRBD1. V lost 4 bases, J lost 6 bases, and 4 bases stayed unmatched. The CDR3 has 14 amino acids. Germline values: CDR1 SNHLY, CDR2 FYNNEI.